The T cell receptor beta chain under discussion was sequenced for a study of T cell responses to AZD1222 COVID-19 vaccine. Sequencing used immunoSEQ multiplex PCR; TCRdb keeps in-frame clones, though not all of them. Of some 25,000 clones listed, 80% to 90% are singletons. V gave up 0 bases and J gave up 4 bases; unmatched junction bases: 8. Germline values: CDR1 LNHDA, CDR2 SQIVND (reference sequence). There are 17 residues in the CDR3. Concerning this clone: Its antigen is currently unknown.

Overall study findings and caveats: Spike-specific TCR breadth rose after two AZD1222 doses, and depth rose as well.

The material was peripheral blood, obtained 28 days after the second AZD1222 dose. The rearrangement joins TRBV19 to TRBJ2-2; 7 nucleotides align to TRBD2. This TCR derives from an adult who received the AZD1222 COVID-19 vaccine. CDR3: CASSIDLGLGSTGELFF. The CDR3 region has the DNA TGTGCCAGTAGTATAGATCTCGGACTAGGTAGCACCGGGGAGCTGTTTTTT.